This record covers a single T cell receptor beta chain. What it recognizes is unknown. The sample originates from a study of a mutant IDH1 vaccine in newly diagnosed glioma. In the study overall: With temozolomide cycles, or 4-6 weeks after radiotherapy alone, vaccination was started. Patients had received radiotherapy, temozolomide, or both previously, most receiving both. Findings and limits, study-wide: Among patients, 93.3% showed immune responses induced by the vaccine.

Regarding time point: week 5, during vaccination. A 20-mer mutant IDH1 peptide at 300 ug was injected subcutaneously with topical imiquimod. Astrocytomas that were new, WHO grade 3 or 4, IDH1-mutant and ATRX-lost were present in the donors. This CDR3 has 17 amino acids. Germline V gene lookup returns CDR1 SNHLY and CDR2 FYNNEI. Trimming shortened V by 4 bases and J by 1 base, and 18 bases separated the two germline ends. Repertoires were generated with immunoSEQ multiplex PCR, while TCRdb's copy carries only in-frame clones and drops some. The table shows roughly 50,000 clones, with around 82% occurring only once.

The rearrangement joins TRBV2 to TRBJ2-3; D is tentatively TRBD1 or TRBD2 (5 bases each). The sequence was collected from a young woman with glioma. Some clones in this sample may be carry-over from other donors' samples. The sequenced sample was PBMCs, obtained from a glioma patient whose treatment included an IDH1 peptide vaccine. The CDR3 DNA reads as TGTGCCAGCAGTGGGTCGGGGCTTTTGGCGGGCACAGATACGCAGTATTTT. It specifies CASSGSGLLAGTDTQYF.